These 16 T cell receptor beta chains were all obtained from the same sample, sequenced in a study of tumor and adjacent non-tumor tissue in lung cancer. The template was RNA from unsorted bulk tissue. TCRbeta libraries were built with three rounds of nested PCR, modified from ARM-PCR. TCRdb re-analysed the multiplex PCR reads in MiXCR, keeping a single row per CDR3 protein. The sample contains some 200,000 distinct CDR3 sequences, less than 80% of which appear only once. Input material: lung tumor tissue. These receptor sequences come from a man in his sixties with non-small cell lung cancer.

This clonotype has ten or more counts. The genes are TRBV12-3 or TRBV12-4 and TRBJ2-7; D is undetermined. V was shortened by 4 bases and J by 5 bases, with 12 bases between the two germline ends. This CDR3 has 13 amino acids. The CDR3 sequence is CASSSFLYNEQYF. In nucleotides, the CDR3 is TGTGCCAGCAGTTCGTTCCTCTATAACGAGCAGTACTTC.

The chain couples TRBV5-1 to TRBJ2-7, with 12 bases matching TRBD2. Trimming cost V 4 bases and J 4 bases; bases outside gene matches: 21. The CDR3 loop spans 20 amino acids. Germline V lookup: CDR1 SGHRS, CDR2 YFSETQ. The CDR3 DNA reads TGCGCCAGCAGCATGGATTTTCCAACCGGGACTAGCGGGTTACTTTACGAGCAGTACTTC. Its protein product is CASSMDFPTGTSGLLYEQYF. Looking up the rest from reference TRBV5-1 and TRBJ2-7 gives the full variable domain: KAGVTQTPRYLIKTRGQQVTLSCSPISGHRSVSWYQQTPGQGLQFLFEYFSETQRNKGNFPGRFSGRQFSNSRSEMNVSTLELGDSALYLCASSMDFPTGTSGLLYEQYFGPGTRLTVT.

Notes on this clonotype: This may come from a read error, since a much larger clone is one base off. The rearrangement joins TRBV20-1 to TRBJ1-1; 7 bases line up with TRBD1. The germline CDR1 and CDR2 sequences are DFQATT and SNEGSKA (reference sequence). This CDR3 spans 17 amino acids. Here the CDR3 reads CSDRDRGKGAPNTEAFF. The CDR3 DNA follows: TGCAGTGATAGAGATCGAGGAAAGGGGGCACCTAACACTGAAGCTTTCTTT.

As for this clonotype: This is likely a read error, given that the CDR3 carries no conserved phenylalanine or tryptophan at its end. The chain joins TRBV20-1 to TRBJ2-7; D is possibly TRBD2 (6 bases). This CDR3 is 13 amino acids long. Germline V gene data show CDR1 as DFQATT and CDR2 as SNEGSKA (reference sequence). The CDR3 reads CTARTGTDYEQYL. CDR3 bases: TGCACTGCTAGAACCGGGACTGACTACGAGCAGTACTTA.

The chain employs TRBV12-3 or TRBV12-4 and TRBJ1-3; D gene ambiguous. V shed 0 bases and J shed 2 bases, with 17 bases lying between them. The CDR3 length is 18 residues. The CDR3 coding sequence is TGTGCCAGCAGTTTAGCGTCGGGTAGGAGGTTCACTGGAAACACCATATATTTT. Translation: CASSLASGRRFTGNTIYF.

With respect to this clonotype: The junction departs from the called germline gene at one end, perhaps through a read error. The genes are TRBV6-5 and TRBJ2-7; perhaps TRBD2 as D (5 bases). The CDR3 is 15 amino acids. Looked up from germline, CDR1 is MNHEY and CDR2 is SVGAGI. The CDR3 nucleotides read TGTGCCAGCGGCAATGAGGGAGTCACTCACTACGACCAGTACTTC. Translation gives CASGNEGVTHYDQYF.

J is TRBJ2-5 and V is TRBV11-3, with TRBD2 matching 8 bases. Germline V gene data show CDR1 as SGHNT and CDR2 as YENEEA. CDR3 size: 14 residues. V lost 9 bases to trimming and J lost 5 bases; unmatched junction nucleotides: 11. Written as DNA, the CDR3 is TGTGCCAGAAGAGCAAGAGCGGGGGTGGAGACCCAGTACTTC. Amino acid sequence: CARRARAGVETQYF.

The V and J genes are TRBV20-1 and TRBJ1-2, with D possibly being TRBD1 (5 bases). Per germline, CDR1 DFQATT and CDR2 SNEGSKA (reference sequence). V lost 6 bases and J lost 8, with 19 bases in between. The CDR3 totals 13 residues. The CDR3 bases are TGCAGTGCCCCGGACATGGGGCCGGGGGGCTACACCTTC. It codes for CSAPDMGPGGYTF.

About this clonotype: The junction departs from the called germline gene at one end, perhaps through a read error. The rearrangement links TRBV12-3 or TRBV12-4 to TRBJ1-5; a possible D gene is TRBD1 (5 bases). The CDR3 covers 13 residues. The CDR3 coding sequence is TGTGCCAGCAGTTTTTCGGGGGATCATCCCCAGCATTTT. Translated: CASSFSGDHPQHF.

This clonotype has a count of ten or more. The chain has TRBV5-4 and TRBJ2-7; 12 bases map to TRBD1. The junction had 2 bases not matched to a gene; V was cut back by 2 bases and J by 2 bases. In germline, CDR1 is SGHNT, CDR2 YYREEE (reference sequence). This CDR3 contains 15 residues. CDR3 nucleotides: TGTGCCAGCAGCTTCGGGACAGGGGGCGCCTACGAGCAGTACTTC. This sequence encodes CASSFGTGGAYEQYF.

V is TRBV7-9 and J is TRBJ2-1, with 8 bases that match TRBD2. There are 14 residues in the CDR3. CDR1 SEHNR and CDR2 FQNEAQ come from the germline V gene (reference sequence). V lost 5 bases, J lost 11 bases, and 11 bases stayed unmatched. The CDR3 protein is CASSLQTSVNQQFF. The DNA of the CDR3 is TGTGCCAGCAGCCTACAGACTAGCGTGAATCAGCAGTTCTTC.

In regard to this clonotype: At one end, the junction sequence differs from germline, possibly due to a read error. The CDR3 spells CSATLGVLNSEAFF. In DNA form, the CDR3 reads TGCAGTGCTACCCTAGGGGTGCTGAACTCTGAAGCTTTCTTT. The chain couples TRBV20-1 to TRBJ1-1; possible D gene TRBD1, 5 bases. The germline V gene has CDR1 DFQATT and CDR2 SNEGSKA (reference sequence). CDR3 length equals 14 residues.

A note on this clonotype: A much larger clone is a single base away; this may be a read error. CDR3 region: CASSYVAGLSSEQYF. The CDR3 coding sequence is TGTGCCAGCAGTTACGTAGCGGGACTTTCTTCCGAGCAGTACTTC. V and J are TRBV6-5 and TRBJ2-7; the match to TRBD2 covers 8 bases. The V segment lost 2 bases and the J segment 6 bases; nucleotides outside the gene matches: 9. The germline V gene encodes CDR1 MNHEY and CDR2 SVGAGI. This CDR3 contains 15 residues.

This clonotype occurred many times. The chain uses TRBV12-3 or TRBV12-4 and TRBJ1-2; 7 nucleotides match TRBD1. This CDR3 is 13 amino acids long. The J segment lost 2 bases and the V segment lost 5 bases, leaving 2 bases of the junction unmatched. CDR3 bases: TGTGCCAGCAGTCGGGACAGAAACTATGGCTACACCTTC. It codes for CASSRDRNYGYTF.

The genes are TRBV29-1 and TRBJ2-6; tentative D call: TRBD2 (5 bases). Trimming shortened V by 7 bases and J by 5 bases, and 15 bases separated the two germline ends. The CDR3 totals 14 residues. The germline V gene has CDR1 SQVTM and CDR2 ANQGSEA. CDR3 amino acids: CSARGLSRANVLTF. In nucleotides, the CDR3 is TGCAGCGCCAGAGGGTTATCTAGGGCCAACGTCCTGACTTTC.

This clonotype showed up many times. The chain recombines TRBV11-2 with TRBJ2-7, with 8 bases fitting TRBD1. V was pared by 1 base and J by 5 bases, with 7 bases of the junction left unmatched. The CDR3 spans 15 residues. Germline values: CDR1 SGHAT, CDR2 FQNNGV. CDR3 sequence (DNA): TGTGCCAGCAGCTTAGGTTCAGGGGGCGGGCACGAGCAGTACTTC. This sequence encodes CASSLGSGGGHEQYF.